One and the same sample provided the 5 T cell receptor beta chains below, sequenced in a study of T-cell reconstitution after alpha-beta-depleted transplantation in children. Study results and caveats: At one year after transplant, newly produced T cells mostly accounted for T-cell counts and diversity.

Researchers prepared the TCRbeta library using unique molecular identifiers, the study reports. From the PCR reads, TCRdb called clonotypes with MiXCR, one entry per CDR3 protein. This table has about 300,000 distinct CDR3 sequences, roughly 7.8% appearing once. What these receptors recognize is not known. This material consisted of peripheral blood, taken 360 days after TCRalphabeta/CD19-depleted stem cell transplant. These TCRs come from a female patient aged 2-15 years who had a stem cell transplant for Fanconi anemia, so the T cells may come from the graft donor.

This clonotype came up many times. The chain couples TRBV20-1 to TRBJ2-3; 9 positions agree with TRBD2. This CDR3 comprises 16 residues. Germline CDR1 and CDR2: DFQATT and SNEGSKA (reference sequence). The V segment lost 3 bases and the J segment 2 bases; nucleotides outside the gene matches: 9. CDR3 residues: CSASQRLAATTDTQYF. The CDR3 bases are TGCAGTGCTAGCCAAAGACTAGCGGCGACCACAGATACGCAGTATTTT.

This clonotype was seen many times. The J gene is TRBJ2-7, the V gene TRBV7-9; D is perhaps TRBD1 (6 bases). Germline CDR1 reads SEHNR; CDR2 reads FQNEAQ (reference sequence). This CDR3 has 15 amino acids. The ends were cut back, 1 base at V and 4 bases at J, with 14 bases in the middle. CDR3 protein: CASSLEVKGDYEQYF. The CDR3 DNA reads TGTGCCAGCAGCTTAGAAGTCAAGGGGGATTACGAGCAGTACTTC.

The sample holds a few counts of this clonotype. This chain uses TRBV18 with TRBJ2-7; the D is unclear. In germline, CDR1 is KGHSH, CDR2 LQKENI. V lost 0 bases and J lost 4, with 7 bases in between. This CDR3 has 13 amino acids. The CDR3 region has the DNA TGTGCCAGCTCACCACCATCCCAGTACGAGCAGTACTTC. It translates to CASSPPSQYEQYF.

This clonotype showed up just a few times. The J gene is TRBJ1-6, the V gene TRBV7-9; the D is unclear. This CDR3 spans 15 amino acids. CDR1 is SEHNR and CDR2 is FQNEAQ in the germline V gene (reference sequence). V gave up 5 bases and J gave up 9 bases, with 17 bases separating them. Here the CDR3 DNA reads TGTGCCAGCAGCCAGTCATCGGCGATGGGTTCACCCCTCCACTTT. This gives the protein CASSQSSAMGSPLHF.

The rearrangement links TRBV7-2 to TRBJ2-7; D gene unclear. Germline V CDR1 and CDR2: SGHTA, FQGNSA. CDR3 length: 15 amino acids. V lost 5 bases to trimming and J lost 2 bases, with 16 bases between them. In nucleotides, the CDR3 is TGTGCCAGCAGCCCTTACAGAGGAATGGCCTACGAGCAGTACTTC. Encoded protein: CASSPYRGMAYEQYF.